The T cell receptor beta chain under discussion was sequenced for a study of T cell responses to AZD1222 COVID-19 vaccine. Repertoires were generated with immunoSEQ multiplex PCR, while TCRdb's copy carries only in-frame clones and drops some. The table has about 110,000 clones, 88% seen once. CDR1 and CDR2 from the germline V gene are LGHNA and YNFKEQ. With 8 bases removed from V and 2 bases from J, the gap between germline ends came to 5 bases. This CDR3 contains 11 residues. Specimen: peripheral blood, collected on day 0 of AZD1222 vaccination. The rearrangement links TRBV4-2 to TRBJ2-3; D uncertain. The sequence was collected from an adult in good health. CDR3 residues: CASGSTDTQYF. CDR3 nucleotide sequence: TGTGCCAGCGGCTCCACAGATACGCAGTATTTT.